The text below deals with one T cell receptor (beta chain). Clones were read by immunoSEQ multiplex PCR, and TCRdb kept only the in-frame ones, dropping some. The sample lists around 40,000 clones; roughly 90% were seen once. CDR1 is WNHNN and CDR2 is SYGVQD in the germline V gene (reference sequence). This CDR3 is 16 amino acids long. Trimming at V came to 5 bases and at J to 5 bases, leaving 12 bases not matched to a gene. The data were taken from a study of control samples from healthy donors and cancer patients. This chain links TRBV10-1 with TRBJ1-1, with TRBD1 matching 9 bases. The origin of this receptor is a middle-aged woman with head and neck cancer. Sequencing input: PBMCs. CDR3 protein: CASSRRTGDLRTEAFF. Written as DNA, the CDR3 is TGCGCCAGCAGTAGACGGACAGGGGATTTGAGAACTGAAGCTTTCTTT.